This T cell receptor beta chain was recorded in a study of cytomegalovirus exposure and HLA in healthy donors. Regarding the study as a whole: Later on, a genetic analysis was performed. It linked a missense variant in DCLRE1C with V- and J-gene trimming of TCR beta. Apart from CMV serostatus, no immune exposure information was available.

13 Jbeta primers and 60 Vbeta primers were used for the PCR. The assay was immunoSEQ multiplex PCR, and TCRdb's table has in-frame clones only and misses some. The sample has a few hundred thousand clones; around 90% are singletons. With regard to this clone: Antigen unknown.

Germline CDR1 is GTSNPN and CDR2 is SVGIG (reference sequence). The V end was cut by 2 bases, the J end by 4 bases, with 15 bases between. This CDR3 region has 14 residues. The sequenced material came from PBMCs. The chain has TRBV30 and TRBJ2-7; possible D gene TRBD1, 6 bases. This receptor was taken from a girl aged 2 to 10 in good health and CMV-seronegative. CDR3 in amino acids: CAWSSYPRGYEQYF. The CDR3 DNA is TGTGCCTGGAGTAGCTATCCTAGGGGGTACGAGCAGTACTTC.